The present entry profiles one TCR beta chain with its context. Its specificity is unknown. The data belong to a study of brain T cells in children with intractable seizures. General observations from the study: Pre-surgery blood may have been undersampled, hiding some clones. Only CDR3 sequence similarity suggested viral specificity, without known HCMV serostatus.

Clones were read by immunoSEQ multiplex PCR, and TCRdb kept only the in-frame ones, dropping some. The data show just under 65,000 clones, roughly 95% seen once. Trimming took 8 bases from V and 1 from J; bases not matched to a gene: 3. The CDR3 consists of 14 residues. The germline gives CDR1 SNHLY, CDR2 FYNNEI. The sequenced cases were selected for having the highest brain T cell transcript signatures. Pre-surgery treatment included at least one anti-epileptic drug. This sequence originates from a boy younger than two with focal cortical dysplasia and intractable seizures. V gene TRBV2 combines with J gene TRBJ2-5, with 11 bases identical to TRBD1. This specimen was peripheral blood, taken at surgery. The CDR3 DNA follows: TGTGCCAGCGAGGGGACAGGGGGCCAAGAGACCCAGTACTTC. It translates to CASEGTGGQETQYF.